The 9 T cell receptor beta chains below come from one sample, sequenced in a study of T cell changes during pregnancy in multiple sclerosis. The method was immunoSEQ multiplex PCR; TCRdb's version includes in-frame clones alone and lacks a portion of them. This sample has some 60,000 clones, with 90% found just once. This specimen consisted of peripheral blood, obtained in the first trimester of pregnancy. The receptors stem from a female donor in good health, enrolled as a control in a pregnancy study.

This rearrangement joins TRBV4-1 to TRBJ1-1; 8 nucleotides align to TRBD1. This CDR3 contains 15 residues. Germline CDR1 is MGHRA and CDR2 is YSYEKL. Trimming removed 4 bases from V and 6 bases from J; junction bases left unmatched: 10. In DNA, the CDR3 is TGCGCCAGCAGCCCAACCCCGGACAGGGCCGCTGAAGCTTTCTTT. It encodes CASSPTPDRAAEAFF.

This chain joins TRBV10-2 and TRBJ2-3; D is ambiguous. CDR1 and CDR2 (germline): WSHSY, SAAADI. The CDR3 sequence is 15 residues long. V lost 3 bases and J 5 bases, leaving 15 bases between the germline ends. CDR3 DNA: TGCGCCAGCAGTGATGAGGCCTCTCGGAGAGATACGCAGTATTTT. Protein product: CASSDEASRRDTQYF.

This chain uses TRBV4-1 with TRBJ2-5; D is undetermined. Germline-derived CDR1 and CDR2 are MGHRA and YSYEKL. The CDR3 sequence is 13 residues long. Trimming took off 1 base at V and 9 bases at J, with 12 bases between the two ends. CDR3 amino acids: CASSQVILTAQYF. In DNA, the CDR3 is TGCGCCAGCAGCCAAGTGATTCTAACGGCCCAGTACTTC.

The count of this clone is one. The chain recombines TRBV11-2 with TRBJ1-5; D ambiguous. The CDR3 runs 16 residues. Trimming pared 0 bases from V and 1 base from J, leaving 10 bases between. Germline lookup yields CDR1 SGHAT and CDR2 FQNNGV. The CDR3 region is CASSLDGQISNQPQHF. The CDR3 coding sequence is TGTGCCAGCAGCTTAGATGGGCAGATCAGCAATCAGCCCCAGCATTTT. Combining the CDR3 with reference TRBV11-2 and TRBJ1-5 gives the whole variable domain EAGVAQSPRYKIIEKRQSVAFWCNPISGHATLYWYQQILGQGPKLLIQFQNNGVVDDSQLPKDRFSAERLKGVDSTLKIQPAKLEDSAVYLCASSLDGQISNQPQHFGDGTRLSIL.

The CDR3 sequence is CSAQENEQFF. For the CDR3, the DNA is TGCAGTGCACAGGAAAATGAGCAGTTCTTC. The chain has TRBV20-1 and TRBJ2-1; weak D call: TRBD1 (5 bases). CDR3 length equals 10 residues. Deletions cut 6 bases from V and 7 bases from J, with 7 bases between. Per the germline V gene, CDR1 is DFQATT and CDR2 is SNEGSKA (reference sequence).

The chain employs TRBV7-2 and TRBJ1-1; 7 bases line up with TRBD1. The length of the CDR3 is 12 residues. Trimming at V came to 5 bases and at J to 11 bases, leaving 8 bases not matched to a gene. Germline assignment: CDR1 SGHTA and CDR2 FQGNSA. The CDR3 reads CASSPTGAAAFF. The CDR3 region has the DNA TGTGCCAGCAGCCCCACAGGGGCCGCGGCTTTCTTT.

This sequence joins TRBV20-1 and TRBJ2-7; D perhaps matches TRBD1 (5 bases). Trimming stripped 1 base from V and 5 bases from J, with 6 bases between. Germline CDR1 is DFQATT and CDR2 is SNEGSKA (reference sequence). The CDR3 loop spans 11 amino acids. The CDR3 protein is CSARVRDEQYF. The CDR3 nucleotides are TGCAGTGCTAGAGTCAGGGACGAGCAGTACTTC.

The chain couples TRBV28 to TRBJ2-3, with D tentatively TRBD2 (6 bases). Germline lookup yields CDR1 MDHEN and CDR2 SYDVKM. The CDR3 is 13 residues long. Deletions cut 5 bases from V and 5 bases from J, with 11 bases between. The CDR3 DNA reads as TGTGCCAGCAGTGAGGAGGGCCGAGATACGCAGTATTTT. It specifies CASSEEGRDTQYF.

V gene TRBV5-6 combines with J gene TRBJ2-1; 11 positions match TRBD2. V was clipped by 0 bases and J by 3 bases; unmatched bases: 5. The germline CDR1 and CDR2 sequences are SGHDT and YYEEEE. This CDR3 contains 17 residues. The CDR3: CASSLAATSGGYNEQFF. In DNA, the CDR3 is TGTGCCAGCAGCTTGGCCGCAACTAGCGGGGGCTACAATGAGCAGTTCTTC.